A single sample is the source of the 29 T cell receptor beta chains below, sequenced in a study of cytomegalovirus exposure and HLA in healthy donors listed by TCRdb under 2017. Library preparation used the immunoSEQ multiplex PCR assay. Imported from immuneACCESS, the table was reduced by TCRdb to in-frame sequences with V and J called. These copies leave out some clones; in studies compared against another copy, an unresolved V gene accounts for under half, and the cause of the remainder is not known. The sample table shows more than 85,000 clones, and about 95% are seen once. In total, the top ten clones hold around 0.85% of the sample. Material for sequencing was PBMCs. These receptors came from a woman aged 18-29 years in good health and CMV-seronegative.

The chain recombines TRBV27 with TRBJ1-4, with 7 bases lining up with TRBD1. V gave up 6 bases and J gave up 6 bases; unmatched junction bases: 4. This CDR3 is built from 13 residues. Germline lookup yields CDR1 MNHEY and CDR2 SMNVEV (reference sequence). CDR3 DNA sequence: TGTGCCAGCAGCCGACAGGGCCATGAAAAACTGTTTTTT. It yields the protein CASSRQGHEKLFF.

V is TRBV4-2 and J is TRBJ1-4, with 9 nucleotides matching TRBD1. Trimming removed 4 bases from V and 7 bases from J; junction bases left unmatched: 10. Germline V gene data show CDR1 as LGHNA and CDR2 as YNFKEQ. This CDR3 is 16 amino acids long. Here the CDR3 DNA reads TGTGCCAGCAGCCCCCTGACGACAGGGGGTAGTGAAAAACTGTTTTTT. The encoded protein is CASSPLTTGGSEKLFF.

Written as DNA, the CDR3 is TGCGCCAGCAGCCAAAGTCATTACCGAGCGGGGGCTGGAGATACGCAGTATTTT. It codes for CASSQSHYRAGAGDTQYF. The V and J genes are TRBV4-3 and TRBJ2-3, with TRBD2 matching over 8 bases. CDR1 and CDR2 (germline): LGHNA, YSLEER. With V trimmed by 2 bases and J by 5 bases, 15 bases remained unmatched. The CDR3 runs to 18 residues.

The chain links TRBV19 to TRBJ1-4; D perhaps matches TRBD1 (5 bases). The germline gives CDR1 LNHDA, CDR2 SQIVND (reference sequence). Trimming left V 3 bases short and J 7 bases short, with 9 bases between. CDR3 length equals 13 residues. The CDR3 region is CASSIGAAEKLFF. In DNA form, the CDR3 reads TGTGCCAGTAGTATTGGGGCAGCTGAAAAACTGTTTTTT.

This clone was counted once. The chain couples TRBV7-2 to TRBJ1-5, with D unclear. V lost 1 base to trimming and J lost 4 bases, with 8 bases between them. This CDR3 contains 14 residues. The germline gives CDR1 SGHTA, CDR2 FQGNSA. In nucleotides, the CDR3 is TGTGCCAGCAGCTTAGGGTCACTTAATCAGCCCCAGCATTTT. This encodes CASSLGSLNQPQHF.

DNA of the CDR3: TGTGCCAGCAGTTACCAGGGAAGCACTGAAGCTTTCTTT. Encoded protein: CASSYQGSTEAFF. The V call is TRBV6-5, the J call TRBJ1-1, with a tentative D call TRBD1 (5 bases). The CDR3 runs 13 residues. CDR1 is MNHEY, CDR2 SVGAGI, per germline. The ends were cut back, 2 bases at V and 4 bases at J, with 8 bases in the middle.

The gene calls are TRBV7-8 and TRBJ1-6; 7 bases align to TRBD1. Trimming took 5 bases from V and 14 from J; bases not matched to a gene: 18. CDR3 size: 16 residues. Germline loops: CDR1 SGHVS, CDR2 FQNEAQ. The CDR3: CASSPWRDRSFQALHF. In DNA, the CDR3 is TGTGCCAGCAGCCCATGGAGGGACAGATCCTTTCAGGCCCTCCACTTT.

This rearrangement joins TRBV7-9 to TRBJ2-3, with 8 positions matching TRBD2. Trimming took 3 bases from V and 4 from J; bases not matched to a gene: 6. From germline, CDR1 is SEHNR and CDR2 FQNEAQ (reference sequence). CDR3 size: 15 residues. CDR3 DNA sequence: TGTGCCAGCAGCTTGGGTCTGCGGGAGGCAGATACGCAGTATTTT. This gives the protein CASSLGLREADTQYF.

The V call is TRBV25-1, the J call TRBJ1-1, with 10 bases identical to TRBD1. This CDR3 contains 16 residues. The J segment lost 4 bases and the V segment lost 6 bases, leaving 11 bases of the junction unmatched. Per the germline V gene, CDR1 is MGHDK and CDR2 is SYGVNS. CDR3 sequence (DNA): TGTGCCAGCAGAGACAGGGGGCACGGCATTAGCACTGAAGCTTTCTTT. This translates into CASRDRGHGISTEAFF.

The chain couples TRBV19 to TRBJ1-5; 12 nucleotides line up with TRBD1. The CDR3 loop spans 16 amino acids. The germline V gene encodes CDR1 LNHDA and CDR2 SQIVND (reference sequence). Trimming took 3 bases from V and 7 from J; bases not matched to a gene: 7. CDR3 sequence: CASSMGDRGRGQPQHF. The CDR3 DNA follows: TGTGCCAGTAGTATGGGGGACAGGGGGCGCGGCCAGCCCCAGCATTTT.

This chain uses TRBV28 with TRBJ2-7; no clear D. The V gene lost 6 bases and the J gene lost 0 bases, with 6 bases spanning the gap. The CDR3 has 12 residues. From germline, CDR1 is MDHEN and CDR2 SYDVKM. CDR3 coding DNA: TGTGCCAGCAGGACTTACTCCTACGAGCAGTACTTC. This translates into CASRTYSYEQYF.

CDR3 loop: CASSVSVTGEETQYF. The CDR3 DNA is TGTGCCAGCAGCGTATCTGTAACGGGAGAAGAGACCCAGTACTTC. The chain recombines TRBV9 with TRBJ2-5; possible D gene TRBD2, 6 bases. The CDR3 sequence is 15 residues long. V was shortened by 1 base and J by 3 bases, with 13 bases between the two germline ends. Germline-derived CDR1 and CDR2 are SGDLS and YYNGEE.

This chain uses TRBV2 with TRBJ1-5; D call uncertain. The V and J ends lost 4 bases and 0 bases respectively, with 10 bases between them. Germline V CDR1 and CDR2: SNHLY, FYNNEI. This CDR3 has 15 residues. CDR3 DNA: TGTGCCAGCAGTGGAGGGCTTGGTAGCAATCAGCCCCAGCATTTT. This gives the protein CASSGGLGSNQPQHF.

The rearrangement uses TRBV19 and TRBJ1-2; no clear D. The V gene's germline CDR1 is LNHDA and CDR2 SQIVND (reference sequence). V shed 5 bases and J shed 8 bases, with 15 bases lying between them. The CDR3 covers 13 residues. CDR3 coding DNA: TGTGCCAGTAGTTACGGGGAGGTAGGGGGCTACACCTTC. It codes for CASSYGEVGGYTF.

The CDR3 sequence is CASSHRTSGTITDTQYF. As DNA, the CDR3 is TGTGCCAGCAGCCATAGGACTAGCGGGACCATCACAGATACGCAGTATTTT. V is TRBV13 and J is TRBJ2-3; 12 nucleotides line up with TRBD2. This CDR3 has 17 residues. CDR1 PRHDT and CDR2 FYEKMQ come from the germline V gene (reference sequence). After removal of 5 bases from V and 2 bases from J, the junction contained 8 bases not matched to a gene.

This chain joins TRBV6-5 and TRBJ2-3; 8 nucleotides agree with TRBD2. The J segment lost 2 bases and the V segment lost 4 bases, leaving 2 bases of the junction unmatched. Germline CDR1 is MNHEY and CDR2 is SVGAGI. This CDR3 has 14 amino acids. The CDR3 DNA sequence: TGTGCCAGCAGTTTACTAGCGGCCACAGATACGCAGTATTTT. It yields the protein CASSLLAATDTQYF.

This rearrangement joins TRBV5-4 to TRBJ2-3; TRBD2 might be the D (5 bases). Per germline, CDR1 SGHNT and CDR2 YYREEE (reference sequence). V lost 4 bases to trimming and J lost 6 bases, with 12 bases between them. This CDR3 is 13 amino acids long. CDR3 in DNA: TGTGCCAGCAGCCAGAGAGAGGGTGATACGCAGTATTTT. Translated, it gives CASSQREGDTQYF.

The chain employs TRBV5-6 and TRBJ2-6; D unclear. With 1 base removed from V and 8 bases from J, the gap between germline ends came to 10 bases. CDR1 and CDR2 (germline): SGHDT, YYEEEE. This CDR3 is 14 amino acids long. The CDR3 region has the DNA TGTGCCAGCAGCTTGCAAGAGAGGTCCAACGTCCTGACTTTC. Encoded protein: CASSLQERSNVLTF.

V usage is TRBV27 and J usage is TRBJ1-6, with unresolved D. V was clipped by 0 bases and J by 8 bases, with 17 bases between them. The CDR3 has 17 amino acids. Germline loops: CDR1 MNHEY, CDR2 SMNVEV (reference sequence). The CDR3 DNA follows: TGTGCCAGCAGTTTATCGCGGTTTGCGACGGGTGATTCACCCCTCCACTTT. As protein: CASSLSRFATGDSPLHF.

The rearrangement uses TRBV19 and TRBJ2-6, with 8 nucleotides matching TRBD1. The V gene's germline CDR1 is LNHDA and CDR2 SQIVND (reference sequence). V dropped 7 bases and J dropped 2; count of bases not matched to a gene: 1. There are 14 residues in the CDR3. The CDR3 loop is CASMDRAGANVLTF. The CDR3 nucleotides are TGTGCCAGTATGGACAGGGCTGGGGCCAACGTCCTGACTTTC.

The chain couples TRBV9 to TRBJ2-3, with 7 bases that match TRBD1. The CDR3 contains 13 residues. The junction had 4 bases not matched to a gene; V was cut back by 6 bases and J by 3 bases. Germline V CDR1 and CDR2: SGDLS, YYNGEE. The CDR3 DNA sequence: TGTGCCAGCAACTCAGGGGGTACAGATACGCAGTATTTT. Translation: CASNSGGTDTQYF.

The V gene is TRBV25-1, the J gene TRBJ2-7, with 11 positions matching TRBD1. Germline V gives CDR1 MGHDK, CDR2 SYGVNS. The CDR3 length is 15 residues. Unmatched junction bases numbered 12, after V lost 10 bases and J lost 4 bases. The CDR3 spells CATSELGTGGYEQYF. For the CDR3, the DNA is TGTGCCACCTCGGAGTTAGGGACAGGGGGATACGAGCAGTACTTC.

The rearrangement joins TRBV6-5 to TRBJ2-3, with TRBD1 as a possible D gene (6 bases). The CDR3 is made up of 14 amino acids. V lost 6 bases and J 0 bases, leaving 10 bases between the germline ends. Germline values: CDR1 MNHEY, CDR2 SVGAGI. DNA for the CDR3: TGTGCCAGCAGAAGACAGGTTAGCACAGATACGCAGTATTTT. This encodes CASRRQVSTDTQYF.

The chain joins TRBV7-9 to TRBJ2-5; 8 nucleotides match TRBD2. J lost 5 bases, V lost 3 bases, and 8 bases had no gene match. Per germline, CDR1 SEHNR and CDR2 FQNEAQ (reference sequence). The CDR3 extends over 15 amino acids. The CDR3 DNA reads TGTGCCAGCAGCTTCGGGGGGGCGGTTGCGGAGACCCAGTACTTC. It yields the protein CASSFGGAVAETQYF.

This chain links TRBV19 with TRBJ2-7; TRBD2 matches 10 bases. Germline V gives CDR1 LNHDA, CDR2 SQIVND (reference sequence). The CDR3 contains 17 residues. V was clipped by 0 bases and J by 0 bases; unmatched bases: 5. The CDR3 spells CASSIDSSSGGSYEQYF. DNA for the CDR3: TGTGCCAGTAGTATAGATTCTTCTAGCGGGGGCTCCTACGAGCAGTACTTC.

The CDR3 is CASSPGRAVGQFF. The CDR3 nucleotides are TGCGCCAGCAGCCCGGGGAGGGCCGTAGGGCAGTTCTTC. V and J are TRBV5-1 and TRBJ2-1, with 7 bases matching TRBD2. The CDR3 loop spans 13 amino acids. Germline CDR1 and CDR2: SGHRS and YFSETQ. The V gene end was trimmed by 4 bases and the J gene end by 12 bases; junction bases not matched to a gene: 10. The variable domain in full, with the rest retrieved from reference TRBV5-1 and TRBJ2-1, is KAGVTQTPRYLIKTRGQQVTLSCSPISGHRSVSWYQQTPGQGLQFLFEYFSETQRNKGNFPGRFSGRQFSNSRSEMNVSTLELGDSALYLCASSPGRAVGQFFGPGTRLTVL.

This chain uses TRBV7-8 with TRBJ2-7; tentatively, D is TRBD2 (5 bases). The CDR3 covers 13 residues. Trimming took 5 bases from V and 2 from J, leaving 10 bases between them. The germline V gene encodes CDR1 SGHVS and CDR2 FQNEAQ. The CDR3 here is CASSVAGTYEQYF. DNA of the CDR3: TGTGCCAGCAGCGTGGCCGGGACCTACGAGCAGTACTTC.

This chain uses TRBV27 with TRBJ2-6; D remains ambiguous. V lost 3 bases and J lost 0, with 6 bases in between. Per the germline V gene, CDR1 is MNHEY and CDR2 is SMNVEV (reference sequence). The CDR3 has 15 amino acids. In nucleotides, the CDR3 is TGTGCCAGCAGTTTCAGGATCTCTGGGGCCAACGTCCTGACTTTC. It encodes CASSFRISGANVLTF.

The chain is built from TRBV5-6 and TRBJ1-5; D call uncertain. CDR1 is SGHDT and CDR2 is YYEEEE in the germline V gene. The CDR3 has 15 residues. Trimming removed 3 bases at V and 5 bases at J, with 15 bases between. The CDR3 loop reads CASSSRRVADQPQHF. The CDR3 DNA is TGTGCCAGCAGCTCGAGGCGGGTTGCCGATCAGCCCCAGCATTTT.